This entry lists 23 T cell receptor beta chains sequenced from one sample in a study of T cells after somatic rescue of genetic block (dated by TCRdb to about 2020). Preparation of the library involved the immunoSEQ multiplex PCR assay. In TCRdb, the immuneACCESS table is reduced to in-frame sequences with V and J assigned. These tables do not hold every clone; where another copy was compared, an unresolved V gene accounts for under half, and the others remain unexplained. This sample gives tens of thousands of clones in total; approximately 90% of them show up just once. 2.8% of the sample is in the top ten clones. The specimen sequenced was peripheral blood mononuclear cells (PBMCs). The source is a man aged 30 to 45.

The chain uses TRBV5-4 and TRBJ1-4; TRBD1 matches 8 bases. The germline gives CDR1 SGHNT, CDR2 YYREEE (reference sequence). This CDR3 is 15 amino acids long. V lost 3 bases and J lost 6; bases outside the gene matches: 7. The CDR3 loop is CASSYHRGGDEKLFF. The DNA of the CDR3 is TGTGCCAGCAGCTACCACAGGGGGGGGGATGAAAAACTGTTTTTT.

J is TRBJ2-1 and V is TRBV5-4; 11 bases are a match to TRBD1. Germline CDR1 reads SGHNT; CDR2 reads YYREEE (reference sequence). The CDR3 has 16 residues. V lost 4 bases, J lost 4 bases, and 7 bases stayed unmatched. The CDR3 DNA follows: TGTGCCAGCAGCGAAAAGGACAGGGGGCAATACAATGAGCAGTTCTTC. Its protein is CASSEKDRGQYNEQFF.

The chain is built from TRBV19 and TRBJ1-1; D is unresolved. The CDR3 has 13 amino acids. Germline CDR1 and CDR2: LNHDA and SQIVND (reference sequence). V lost 1 base and J lost 4, with 7 bases in between. CDR3 residues: CASSIGGPTEAFF. CDR3 DNA sequence: TGTGCCAGTAGTATAGGCGGGCCCACTGAAGCTTTCTTT.

For the CDR3, the DNA is TGCGCCAGCAGCCAAGCAGGGGGCGGCTATGGCTACACCTTC. This codes for CASSQAGGGYGYTF. The genes are TRBV4-1 and TRBJ1-2; 8 bases align to TRBD1. The V and J ends lost 1 base and 4 bases, in that order; junction bases with no gene match: 2. The length of the CDR3 is 14 residues. The V gene's germline CDR1 is MGHRA and CDR2 YSYEKL.

The rearrangement links TRBV29-1 to TRBJ2-1, with a possible D match to TRBD2 (5 bases). Germline CDR1 SQVTM, CDR2 ANQGSEA. The CDR3 loop spans 12 amino acids. The V gene lost 3 bases and the J gene lost 3 bases, with 6 bases spanning the gap. Here the CDR3 DNA reads TGCAGCGTTGAGAGGGACTACAATGAGCAGTTCTTC. Protein: CSVERDYNEQFF.

This clone has only one observation. V gene TRBV27 combines with J gene TRBJ1-5; tentative D call: TRBD1 (6 bases). The CDR3 runs to 13 residues. V lost 8 bases, J lost 7 bases, and 15 bases lay in between. The V gene's germline CDR1 is MNHEY and CDR2 SMNVEV (reference sequence). This CDR3 is CASGYRAGQPQHF. The DNA for the CDR3 is TGTGCCAGCGGGTACAGGGCGGGGCAGCCCCAGCATTTT.

This sequence joins TRBV5-1 and TRBJ2-3, with 13 nucleotides matching TRBD2. There are 17 residues in the CDR3. V was clipped by 3 bases and J by 1 base; unmatched bases: 5. Germline CDR1 SGHRS, CDR2 YFSETQ. CDR3: CASSWGTSGDGTDTQYF. Written as DNA, the CDR3 is TGCGCCAGCAGCTGGGGGACTAGCGGGGATGGCACAGATACGCAGTATTTT. The variable domain in full, completed from reference TRBV5-1 and TRBJ2-3, reads KAGVTQTPRYLIKTRGQQVTLSCSPISGHRSVSWYQQTPGQGLQFLFEYFSETQRNKGNFPGRFSGRQFSNSRSEMNVSTLELGDSALYLCASSWGTSGDGTDTQYFGPGTRLTVL.

This sequence joins TRBV7-8 and TRBJ2-2; TRBD2 agrees at 13 bases. CDR3 size: 21 residues. Trimming removed 6 bases from V and 6 bases from J; junction bases left unmatched: 22. Germline-derived CDR1 and CDR2 are SGHVS and FQNEAQ. DNA for the CDR3: TGTGCCAGCAGATACCGATTCGGGGCGACTAGCGGGAGGATGTATCCCGGGGAGCTGTTTTTT. Encoded protein: CASRYRFGATSGRMYPGELFF.

The chain employs TRBV20-1 and TRBJ2-7; D may be TRBD1 (5 bases). CDR1 and CDR2 (germline): DFQATT, SNEGSKA (reference sequence). The CDR3 is 11 residues long. V was pared by 4 bases and J by 5 bases, with 9 bases between. CDR3 coding DNA: TGCAGTGCTACAGGGCCGGACGAGCAGTACTTC. As protein: CSATGPDEQYF.

The rearrangement links TRBV7-9 to TRBJ2-2; D unclear. The length of the CDR3 is 11 residues. The V gene lost 10 bases and the J gene lost 2 bases, with 5 bases spanning the gap. Per germline, CDR1 SEHNR and CDR2 FQNEAQ (reference sequence). The DNA for the CDR3 is TGTGCCATTGGTAACACCGGGGAGCTGTTTTTT. It encodes CAIGNTGELFF.

This clone has more than one count but fewer than ten. The rearrangement links TRBV10-1 to TRBJ2-4, with D perhaps TRBD1 (5 bases). Germline lookup yields CDR1 WNHNN and CDR2 SYGVQD (reference sequence). V dropped 0 bases and J dropped 12 bases, with 12 bases sitting between them. The CDR3 consists of 13 residues. The chain's CDR3 is CASSESRQGAQYF. The CDR3 DNA sequence: TGCGCCAGCAGTGAGTCAAGGCAGGGTGCTCAGTACTTC.

The V and J genes are TRBV2 and TRBJ1-3; the match to TRBD1 covers 10 bases. The J segment lost 4 bases and the V segment lost 5 bases, leaving 8 bases of the junction unmatched. The CDR3 is 16 residues long. The V gene's germline CDR1 is SNHLY and CDR2 FYNNEI. As DNA, the CDR3 is TGTGCCAGCAGTCTGACCGGGACAGGGGCCGGAAACACCATATATTTT. Protein: CASSLTGTGAGNTIYF.

The chain combines TRBV19 with TRBJ2-7, with 12 bases identical to TRBD2. The CDR3 loop spans 17 amino acids. Germline CDR1 is LNHDA and CDR2 is SQIVND (reference sequence). Trimming at V came to 5 bases and at J to 0 bases, leaving 8 bases not matched to a gene. The CDR3 bases are TGTGCCAGTAGTCGCCTAGCGGGGGGGTCAATCTCCTACGAGCAGTACTTC. Translation gives CASSRLAGGSISYEQYF.

V usage is TRBV2 and J usage is TRBJ2-3; the match to TRBD2 covers 7 bases. Germline CDR1 reads SNHLY; CDR2 reads FYNNEI. The CDR3 consists of 18 residues. After removal of 4 bases from V and 7 bases from J, the junction contained 20 bases not matched to a gene. The CDR3 DNA sequence: TGTGCCAGCAGTGTTAAGCCTGGGGGGACTACCCGGCAAAATACGCAGTATTTT. This translates into CASSVKPGGTTRQNTQYF.

This chain joins TRBV5-1 and TRBJ2-7, with 7 positions matching TRBD2. Looked up from germline, CDR1 is SGHRS and CDR2 is YFSETQ. V trimming: 3 bases; J trimming: 2 bases; junction bases outside the gene matches: 8. This CDR3 has 15 residues. The CDR3 loop reads CASSWGEGWTYEQYF. DNA for the CDR3: TGCGCCAGCAGCTGGGGGGAGGGTTGGACCTACGAGCAGTACTTC.

V gene TRBV5-1 combines with J gene TRBJ1-1, with D possibly matching TRBD1 (5 bases). The CDR3 loop spans 14 amino acids. Looked up from germline, CDR1 is SGHRS and CDR2 is YFSETQ. Trimming cost V 2 bases and J 6 bases, with 14 bases left between them. The CDR3, as DNA: TGCGCCAGCAGCTTCGGACAATCGGTCCCTGAAGCTTTCTTT. This codes for CASSFGQSVPEAFF.

This clone was detected once. The chain is built from TRBV2 and TRBJ1-3, with TRBD1 identical over 7 bases. CDR1 is SNHLY and CDR2 is FYNNEI in the germline V gene. J lost 0 bases, V lost 6 bases, and 5 bases had no gene match. The CDR3 length is 15 residues. CDR3 nucleotides: TGTGCCAGCAGGGGAAACAGGGGCTCTGGAAACACCATATATTTT. Translation: CASRGNRGSGNTIYF.

CDR3 residues: CASSYSLGRGGGYTF. The DNA of the CDR3 is TGTGCCAGCAGTTACTCGCTAGGGAGGGGGGGTGGCTACACCTTC. The J gene is TRBJ1-2, the V gene TRBV6-5; the D gene is possibly TRBD1 (6 bases). In germline, CDR1 is MNHEY, CDR2 SVGAGI. The CDR3 sequence is 15 residues long. V lost 0 bases and J lost 7, with 15 bases in between.

V gene TRBV6-5 combines with J gene TRBJ2-3, with a tentative D call TRBD2 (6 bases). CDR1 is MNHEY, CDR2 SVGAGI, per germline. The V gene lost 0 bases and the J gene lost 4 bases, with 14 bases spanning the gap. This CDR3 spans 16 amino acids. The CDR3 bases are TGTGCCAGCAGTTACTCGGGGACTCCCGGTCCAGATACGCAGTATTTT. Protein product: CASSYSGTPGPDTQYF.

V usage is TRBV25-1 and J usage is TRBJ2-7; 7 bases align to TRBD1. The V and J ends lost 4 bases and 0 bases, in that order; junction bases with no gene match: 9. CDR1 and CDR2 (germline): MGHDK, SYGVNS. The CDR3 extends over 16 amino acids. The CDR3 reads CASSARQGRSSYEQYF. The CDR3 DNA follows: TGTGCCAGCAGTGCCCGACAGGGAAGGAGCTCCTACGAGCAGTACTTC.

V is TRBV29-1 and J is TRBJ1-1; a weak D match, TRBD1 (5 bases). The CDR3 length is 13 residues. Trimming took off 6 bases at V and 4 bases at J, with 15 bases between the two ends. Germline values: CDR1 SQVTM, CDR2 ANQGSEA. CDR3 residues: CSVRPGLGTEAFF. The DNA for the CDR3 is TGCAGCGTCCGACCAGGGTTGGGCACTGAAGCTTTCTTT.

V gene TRBV19 combines with J gene TRBJ2-2, with a possible D match to TRBD2 (5 bases). The CDR3 runs to 13 residues. Germline V lookup: CDR1 LNHDA, CDR2 SQIVND (reference sequence). Trimming stripped 7 bases from V and 7 bases from J, with 13 bases between. CDR3 residues: CASIQRVNGELFF. CDR3 coding DNA: TGTGCCAGTATTCAGAGGGTAAACGGGGAGCTGTTTTTT.

On this clone: Other DNA sequences in this specimen translate into the identical CDR3. This chain links TRBV18 with TRBJ2-3; D is uncertain. CDR3 length: 12 amino acids. The germline gives CDR1 KGHSH, CDR2 LQKENI. Between the trimmed V and J ends, which lost 3 bases and 3 bases, there was a span of 4 bases. CDR3 coding DNA: TGTGCCAGCTCACCCTCGACAGATACGCAGTATTTT. Protein sequence: CASSPSTDTQYF.